This TCR beta chain was identified during a study of blood T cell repertoires in COVID-19. At the level of the study: Sites across the United States, Italy and Spain contributed samples from acute and convalescent COVID-19.

From germline, CDR1 is SGHDT and CDR2 YYEEEE. The CDR3 sequence is 14 residues long. The germline V and J ends were trimmed by 1 base and 4 bases, with 8 bases remaining between them. TCRdb's table, derived via immunoSEQ multiplex PCR, lists solely in-frame clones and lacks some. The sample holds about 320,000 clones; roughly nine tenths are singletons and the top ten take roughly 2.6%. Participant ages covered about 18 to 89 years across about 25 US areas. The study assigned cohorts using participant-reported clinical history. Recovery among Cohort 3 donors was established by two negative PCRs, clearance, or symptom resolution.

Sequencing input: PBMCs or T cells enriched from blood (not recorded which). The chain is built from TRBV5-6 and TRBJ1-4, with D possibly TRBD1 on 6 matching bases. The receptor comes from a man in his fifties or sixties who had recovered from COVID-19. CDR3 DNA: TGTGCCAGCAGCTTGACAGGGAGTAATGAAAAACTGTTTTTT. Residues: CASSLTGSNEKLFF.